One and the same sample provided the 10 T cell receptor beta chains below, sequenced in a study of Ad26.COV2.S vaccination and SARS-CoV-2 variants. Indicated treatment: 15 to 20 received Ad26.COV2.S at low or high dose, single or two shots; about 5 received placebo; per-sample allocation not given. On day 63 after the first injection, vaccine and placebo recipients gave samples. Sequencing used immunoSEQ multiplex PCR; TCRdb keeps in-frame clones, though not all of them. The sample includes approximately 420,000 clones, approximately 86% of them seen just once. Material: peripheral blood, obtained in a trial of Ad26.COV2.S vaccine versus placebo. The receptors stem from a person between 18 and 65 years old who received the Ad26.COV2.S COVID-19 vaccine or a placebo.

The rearrangement joins TRBV4-1 to TRBJ1-1; D unclear. V lost 5 bases and J lost 4, with 11 bases in between. CDR3 size: 13 residues. In germline, CDR1 is MGHRA, CDR2 YSYEKL. CDR3 DNA sequence: TGCGCCAGCAGCGAAATCGTGCCCACTGAAGCTTTCTTT. Amino acids: CASSEIVPTEAFF.

The V and J genes are TRBV7-2 and TRBJ1-1; D is unresolved. V shed 2 bases and J shed 0 bases, with 10 bases lying between them. The germline CDR1 and CDR2 sequences are SGHTA and FQGNSA. This CDR3 is built from 15 residues. As DNA, the CDR3 is TGTGCCAGCAGCTTATTACTAAAGGTGAACACTGAAGCTTTCTTT. This sequence encodes CASSLLLKVNTEAFF. Using reference TRBV7-2 and TRBJ1-1 for the parts outside the CDR3, the full variable domain is GAGVSQSPSNKVTEKGKDVELRCDPISGHTALYWYRQSLGQGLEFLIYFQGNSAPDKSGLPSDRFSAERTGGSVSTLTIQRTQQEDSAVYLCASSLLLKVNTEAFFGQGTRLTVV.

This clone was found once. The chain joins TRBV7-6 to TRBJ1-3, with D unresolved. The CDR3 extends over 16 amino acids. V lost 0 bases, J lost 0 bases, and 9 bases lay in between. Germline lookup yields CDR1 SGHVS and CDR2 FNYEAQ. The CDR3 protein is CASSLARQHSGNTIYF. DNA for the CDR3: TGTGCCAGCAGCTTAGCGCGGCAGCACTCTGGAAACACCATATATTTT.

The chain links TRBV5-1 to TRBJ2-2; no reliable D call. The CDR3 is 16 residues long. Germline CDR1 SGHRS, CDR2 YFSETQ. Between the trimmed V and J ends, which lost 1 base and 4 bases, there was a span of 14 bases. CDR3: CASSLSGIMGTGELFF. The CDR3 nucleotides are TGCGCCAGCAGCTTGTCCGGCATAATGGGCACCGGGGAGCTGTTTTTT.

The chain is built from TRBV21-1 and TRBJ1-4; the DNA was not compared with TRBD1, the D call given in the table. TRBV21-1 is annotated as a pseudogene. The CDR3 contains 14 residues. The CDR3 region is CASSTGGLNEKLFF. CDR3 bases: TGTGCCAGCAGCACAGGGGGACTTAATGAAAAACTGTTTTTT.

V is TRBV5-4 and J is TRBJ1-1; 7 bases align to TRBD1. The CDR3 covers 15 residues. Trimming at V came to 6 bases and at J to 5 bases, leaving 13 bases not matched to a gene. Per the germline V gene, CDR1 is SGHNT and CDR2 is YYREEE (reference sequence). CDR3 sequence reads: CASTDRQGGGTEAFF. For the CDR3, the DNA is TGTGCCAGCACCGATCGACAGGGAGGGGGAACTGAAGCTTTCTTT.

This clone has a single count. At the DNA level, this CDR3 is encoded by other sequences in the same sample as well. The chain carries TRBV27 and TRBJ2-5; no firm D call. Germline V gene sequence: CDR1 MNHEY, CDR2 SMNVEV (reference sequence). The CDR3 spans 11 residues. Trimming pared 3 bases from V and 5 bases from J, leaving 4 bases between. CDR3 region: CASSLGETQYF. In DNA, the CDR3 is TGTGCCAGCAGTTTGGGGGAGACCCAGTACTTC.

V is TRBV6-4 and J is TRBJ1-1; 8 nucleotides match TRBD1. V was pared by 5 bases and J by 6 bases, with 5 bases of the junction left unmatched. The CDR3 runs to 13 residues. Looked up from germline, CDR1 is MRHNA and CDR2 is SNTAGT. CDR3 DNA sequence: TGTGCCAGCAGTATACAGGGGGGCTCTGAAGCTTTCTTT. It codes for CASSIQGGSEAFF.

The gene calls are TRBV15 and TRBJ2-7; 9 bases map to TRBD1. The CDR3 is made up of 15 amino acids. V lost 0 bases, J lost 5 bases, and 5 bases stayed unmatched. Germline V gene lookup returns CDR1 LNHNV and CDR2 YYDKDF (reference sequence). The DNA for the CDR3 is TGTGCCACCAGCAGAGATCTAGGGACAGGGAACGAGCAGTACTTC. Translation gives CATSRDLGTGNEQYF.

V usage is TRBV7-2 and J usage is TRBJ1-2; no definite D call. The germline CDR1 and CDR2 sequences are SGHTA and FQGNSA. V gave up 1 base and J gave up 0 bases, with 9 bases separating them. The CDR3 runs 15 residues. The CDR3 protein is CASSLEWGANYGYTF. In DNA form, the CDR3 reads TGTGCCAGCAGCTTAGAGTGGGGAGCTAACTATGGCTACACCTTC.